This TCR beta chain is from a study of beta chain features in type 1 diabetes. Study in general: Similarity in age, gender and cell yields was seen between patients and healthy donors.

The entirety of the isolated RNA underwent reverse transcription, so expressed TCRB transcripts were sequenced. Sequencing was performed with immunoSEQ multiplex PCR; in TCRdb, only in-frame clones are kept and a portion is missing. The sample carries around 340,000 clones, approximately 8.2% recorded once. This clone was detected once. The length of the CDR3 is 13 residues. Trimming pared 4 bases from V and 2 bases from J, leaving 9 bases between. CDR1 and CDR2 (germline): SGHRS, YFSETQ. This clonotype was obtained from a young woman in good health. The sequencing input was central memory CD4+ T cells from blood. The gene calls are TRBV5-1 and TRBJ2-5; D call uncertain. CDR3: CASSGPMQETQYF. The CDR3 region has the DNA TGCGCCAGCAGCGGCCCTATGCAAGAGACCCAGTACTTC.